The 19 T cell receptor beta chains below all came from one sample that was sequenced in a study of vaccination and CD4 T cells after COVID-19. Treatment defined: roughly 11-day PBMC culture with coronavirus spike peptide pools or control peptides (ViraFEST assay). These receptors' targets are unknown. Sequencing of DNA taken from cultured CD4+ T cells relied on the Oncomine TCR Beta short-read assay. TCRdb itself ran the PCR reads through MiXCR, one entry per CDR3 protein. The sample includes around 19,000 distinct CDR3 sequences, about 45% seen only once; the top ten take more than 11%. Material: CD4+ T cells from blood, cultured in vitro. These receptors were obtained from a human donor who had recovered from COVID-19.

This clonotype showed up just a few times. V usage is TRBV20-1 and J usage is TRBJ2-5, with 9 nucleotides matching TRBD2. Germline V gives CDR1 DFQATT, CDR2 SNEGSKA (reference sequence). This CDR3 is 14 amino acids long. The ends lost 1 base at V and 8 bases at J; junction bases unmatched: 8. CDR3 in amino acids: CSARGLAGLRTQYF. The DNA of the CDR3 is TGCAGTGCTAGAGGGCTAGCGGGACTCAGAACCCAGTACTTC.

Relative to its sample, this clonotype is large (0.1 to 1%). This sequence joins TRBV6-1 and TRBJ1-2; D may be TRBD1 (6 bases). The CDR3 is 14 residues long. Germline CDR1 reads MNHNS; CDR2 reads SASEGT. Deletions cut 5 bases from V and 4 bases from J, with 14 bases between. The CDR3 loop reads CASSQLSGAYGYTF. For the CDR3, the DNA is TGTGCCAGCAGTCAACTTTCAGGGGCCTATGGCTACACCTTC.

Details on this clonotype: The junction differs from germline at one of its ends, possibly a read error. This chain uses TRBV7-7 with TRBJ2-2; TRBD2 matches at 14 bases. The CDR3 contains 15 residues. CDR1 is SSHAT, CDR2 FNYEAQ, per germline (reference sequence). The CDR3 spells CASSGTSGSSGELFF. The CDR3 coding sequence is TGTGCTAGCAGCGGGACTAGCGGGAGCTCCGGGGAGCTGTTTTTT. Using reference TRBV7-7 and TRBJ2-2 for the parts outside the CDR3, the full variable domain is GAGVSQSPRYKVTKRGQDVTLRCDPISSHATLYWYQQALGQGPEFLTYFNYEAQPDKSGLPSDRFSAERPEGSISTLTIQRTEQRDSAMYRCASSGTSGSSGELFFGEGSRLTVL.

The rearrangement links TRBV5-4 to TRBJ2-5; TRBD1 matches 9 bases. The CDR3 has 14 amino acids. The germline CDR1 and CDR2 sequences are SGHNT and YYREEE (reference sequence). V lost 4 bases, J lost 2 bases, and 3 bases stayed unmatched. CDR3 sequence: CASSAGTGQETQYF. The DNA of the CDR3 is TGTGCCAGCAGCGCCGGGACAGGGCAAGAGACCCAGTACTTC. The full variable domain, in which reference TRBV5-4 and TRBJ2-5 provide the parts outside the CDR3, is ETGVTQSPTHLIKTRGQQVTLRCSSQSGHNTVSWYQQALGQGPQFIFQYYREEENGRGNFPPRFSGLQFPNYSSELNVNALELDDSALYLCASSAGTGQETQYFGPGTRLLVL.

By share, this clonotype counts as medium-sized (0.01 to 0.1%). The V and J genes are TRBV6-1 and TRBJ2-3, with D perhaps TRBD1 (6 bases). In germline, CDR1 is MNHNS, CDR2 SASEGT. The CDR3 totals 15 residues. Trimming shortened V by 6 bases and J by 0 bases, and 13 bases separated the two germline ends. CDR3 region: CASRGRQVSTDTQYF. As DNA, the CDR3 is TGTGCCAGCAGGGGTCGACAGGTTAGCACAGATACGCAGTATTTT.

The chain uses TRBV6-5 and TRBJ2-7, with 13 bases fitting TRBD2. Germline V CDR1 and CDR2: MNHEY, SVGAGI. CDR3 length equals 15 residues. The trim removed 2 bases at V and 5 bases at J, leaving 3 bases unmatched. CDR3 bases: TGTGCCAGCAGTTACCCGGGACTAGCGGGGAACGAGCAGTACTTC. Translating it yields CASSYPGLAGNEQYF.

CDR3 bases: TGCAGTGCTAGCAGGGGTATGAGCACAGATACGCAGTATTTT. This sequence encodes CSASRGMSTDTQYF. The genes are TRBV20-1 and TRBJ2-3; D perhaps matches TRBD1 (6 bases). This CDR3 has 14 residues. V dropped 3 bases and J dropped 0 bases, with 10 bases sitting between them. Germline CDR1 is DFQATT and CDR2 is SNEGSKA (reference sequence).

V gene TRBV19 combines with J gene TRBJ2-3, with unresolved D. Trimming removed 2 bases from V and 0 bases from J, with 0 bases in between. This CDR3 spans 12 amino acids. The germline CDR1 and CDR2 sequences are LNHDA and SQIVND (reference sequence). The CDR3 DNA reads TGTGCCAGTAGTATAAGCACAGATACGCAGTATTTT. It encodes CASSISTDTQYF.

This clonotype was counted a few times. The V gene is TRBV5-1, the J gene TRBJ1-1; the D is unclear. CDR1 and CDR2 from the germline V gene are SGHRS and YFSETQ. V was cut by 2 bases and J by 2 bases, with 7 bases left in between. The CDR3 consists of 13 residues. The CDR3 nucleotides read TGCGCCAGCAGCTTTTCAAGCAACACTGAAGCTTTCTTT. Translated, it gives CASSFSSNTEAFF.

The gene calls are TRBV11-2 and TRBJ2-5; 9 bases agree with TRBD2. The CDR3 contains 16 residues. Germline CDR1 and CDR2: SGHAT and FQNNGV. J was trimmed by 5 bases and V by 5 bases; bases with no gene match: 12. The CDR3 is CASSPLISGGGETQYF. CDR3 DNA sequence: TGTGCCAGCAGCCCTTTGATTAGCGGGGGAGGGGAGACCCAGTACTTC.

This clonotype was recorded a few times. For the CDR3, the DNA is TGCGCCAGTCATACAGGGGACACTGAAGCTTTCTTT. It is translated as CASHTGDTEAFF. The rearrangement joins TRBV5-1 to TRBJ1-1; TRBD1 agrees at 7 bases. There are 12 residues in the CDR3. Per the germline V gene, CDR1 is SGHRS and CDR2 is YFSETQ. After removal of 8 bases from V and 3 bases from J, the junction contained 4 bases not matched to a gene.

Comments on this clonotype: At one end, the junction sequence differs from germline, possibly due to a read error. The chain has TRBV11-2 and TRBJ2-5; 9 bases match TRBD2. CDR1 SGHAT and CDR2 FQNNGV come from the germline V gene. CDR3 length: 17 amino acids. DNA for the CDR3: TGTGCCAGCAGCTTGTGGAGTAGCGGGAGCCACCACGAGACCCAGTACTTC. Its protein product is CASSLWSSGSHHETQYF.

The chain combines TRBV4-1 with TRBJ1-6; 8 bases fit TRBD1. J was trimmed by 10 bases and V by 3 bases; bases with no gene match: 5. The CDR3 totals 14 residues. The germline V gene encodes CDR1 MGHRA and CDR2 YSYEKL. CDR3 sequence reads: CASSHTGGRSPLHF. Here the CDR3 DNA reads TGCGCCAGCAGCCACACAGGGGGTAGATCACCCCTCCACTTT.

The J gene is TRBJ2-7, the V gene TRBV6-2 or TRBV6-3; D gene ambiguous. Germline V gene lookup returns CDR1 MNHEY and CDR2 SVGEGT. The CDR3 covers 14 residues. Trimming left V 6 bases short and J 2 bases short, with 14 bases between. The CDR3 here is CASSPRTVPYEQYF. The DNA for the CDR3 is TGTGCCAGCAGCCCCCGGACGGTACCCTACGAGCAGTACTTC.

The chain has TRBV5-1 and TRBJ2-1; D ambiguous. The CDR3 loop spans 15 amino acids. Trimming cost V 0 bases and J 4 bases, with 11 bases left between them. The germline V gene has CDR1 SGHRS and CDR2 YFSETQ. CDR3 sequence: CASSLGQAAYNEQFF. For the CDR3, the DNA is TGCGCCAGCAGCTTGGGGCAGGCAGCTTACAATGAGCAGTTCTTC. Full variable domain (missing parts from reference TRBV5-1 and TRBJ2-1): KAGVTQTPRYLIKTRGQQVTLSCSPISGHRSVSWYQQTPGQGLQFLFEYFSETQRNKGNFPGRFSGRQFSNSRSEMNVSTLELGDSALYLCASSLGQAAYNEQFFGPGTRLTVL.

This sequence joins TRBV5-1 and TRBJ1-2, with D unresolved. The V and J ends lost 4 bases and 6 bases respectively, with 10 bases between them. Germline V gives CDR1 SGHRS, CDR2 YFSETQ. The CDR3 is 12 residues long. The chain's CDR3 is CASSPPGDGYTF. The CDR3 nucleotides read TGCGCCAGCAGCCCCCCCGGGGATGGCTACACCTTC. The whole variable domain, filled in from reference TRBV5-1 and TRBJ1-2, reads KAGVTQTPRYLIKTRGQQVTLSCSPISGHRSVSWYQQTPGQGLQFLFEYFSETQRNKGNFPGRFSGRQFSNSRSEMNVSTLELGDSALYLCASSPPGDGYTFGSGTRLTVV.

The chain is built from TRBV14 and TRBJ1-2; D unresolved. Germline lookup yields CDR1 SGHDN and CDR2 FVKESK. V was cut by 1 base and J by 5 bases, with 8 bases left in between. CDR3 length equals 13 residues. CDR3: CASSQGLQYGYTF. Here the CDR3 DNA reads TGTGCCAGCAGCCAAGGTCTCCAATATGGCTACACCTTC.

The chain carries TRBV7-2 and TRBJ2-7, with a weak D call TRBD2 (6 bases). V gave up 7 bases and J gave up 2 bases, with 18 bases separating them. This CDR3 spans 15 amino acids. Germline CDR1 and CDR2: SGHTA and FQGNSA. CDR3 sequence (DNA): TGTGCCAGCACGAATTCCGGGAGCTTCCCCTACGAGCAGTACTTC. Protein: CASTNSGSFPYEQYF.

The gene calls are TRBV2 and TRBJ2-7; D unresolved. CDR3 length equals 12 residues. From germline, CDR1 is SNHLY and CDR2 FYNNEI. V was cut by 5 bases and J by 2 bases, with 7 bases left in between. CDR3 nucleotides: TGTGCCAGCAGTTCCGGGCCCTACGAGCAGTACTTC. Its translation is CASSSGPYEQYF.